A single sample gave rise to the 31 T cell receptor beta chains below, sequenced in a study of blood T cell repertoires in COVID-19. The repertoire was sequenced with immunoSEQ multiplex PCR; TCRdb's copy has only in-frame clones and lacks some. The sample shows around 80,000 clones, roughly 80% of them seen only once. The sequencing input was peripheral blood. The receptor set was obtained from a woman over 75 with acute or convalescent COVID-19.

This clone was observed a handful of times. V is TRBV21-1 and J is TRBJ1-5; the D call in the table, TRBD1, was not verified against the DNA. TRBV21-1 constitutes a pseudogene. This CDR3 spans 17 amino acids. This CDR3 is CASSNPLGQGSNQPQHF. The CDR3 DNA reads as TGTGCCAGCAGCAACCCACTGGGACAGGGCAGCAATCAGCCCCAGCATTTT.

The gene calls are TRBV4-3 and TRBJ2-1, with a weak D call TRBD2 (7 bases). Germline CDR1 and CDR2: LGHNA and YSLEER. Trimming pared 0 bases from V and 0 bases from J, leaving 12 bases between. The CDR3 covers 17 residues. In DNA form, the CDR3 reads TGCGCCAGCAGCCAAGATCTTGCGGGGGCCTCCTACAATGAGCAGTTCTTC. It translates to CASSQDLAGASYNEQFF.

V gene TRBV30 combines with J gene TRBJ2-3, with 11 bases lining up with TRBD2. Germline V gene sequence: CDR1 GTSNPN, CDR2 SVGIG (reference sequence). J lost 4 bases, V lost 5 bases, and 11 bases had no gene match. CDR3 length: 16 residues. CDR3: CAWQDLAGGHSDTQYF. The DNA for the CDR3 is TGTGCCTGGCAAGACTTAGCGGGGGGGCACTCAGATACGCAGTATTTT. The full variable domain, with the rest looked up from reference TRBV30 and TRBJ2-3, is SQTIHQWPATLVQPVGSPLSLECTVEGTSNPNLYWYRQAAGRGLQLLFYSVGIGQISSEVPQNLSASRPQDRQFILSSKKLLLSDSGFYLCAWQDLAGGHSDTQYFGPGTRLTVL.

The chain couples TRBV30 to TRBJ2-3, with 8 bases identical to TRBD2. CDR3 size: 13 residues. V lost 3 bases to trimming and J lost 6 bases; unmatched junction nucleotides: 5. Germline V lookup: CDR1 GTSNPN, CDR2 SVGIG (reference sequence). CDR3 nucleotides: TGTGCCTGGAGCCGGGGGGGCGAGGATACGCAGTATTTT. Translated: CAWSRGGEDTQYF. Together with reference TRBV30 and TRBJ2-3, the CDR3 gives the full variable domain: SQTIHQWPATLVQPVGSPLSLECTVEGTSNPNLYWYRQAAGRGLQLLFYSVGIGQISSEVPQNLSASRPQDRQFILSSKKLLLSDSGFYLCAWSRGGEDTQYFGPGTRLTVL.

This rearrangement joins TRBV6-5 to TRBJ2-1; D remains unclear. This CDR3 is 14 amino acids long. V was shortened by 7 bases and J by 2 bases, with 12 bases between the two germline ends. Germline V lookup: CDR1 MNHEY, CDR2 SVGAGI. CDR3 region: CASMNSFTYNEQFF. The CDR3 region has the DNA TGTGCCAGCATGAACTCGTTCACCTACAATGAGCAGTTCTTC.

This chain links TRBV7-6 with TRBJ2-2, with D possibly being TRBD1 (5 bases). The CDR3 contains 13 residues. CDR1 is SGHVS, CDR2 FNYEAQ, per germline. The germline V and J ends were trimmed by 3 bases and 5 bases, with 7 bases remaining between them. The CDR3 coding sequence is TGTGCCAGCAGCTTGACAGAAACCGGGGAGCTGTTTTTT. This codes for CASSLTETGELFF.

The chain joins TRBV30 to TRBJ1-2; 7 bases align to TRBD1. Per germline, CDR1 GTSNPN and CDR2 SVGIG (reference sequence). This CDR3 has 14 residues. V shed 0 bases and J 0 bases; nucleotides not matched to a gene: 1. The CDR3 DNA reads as TGTGCCTGGAGTGTTGGGACAGCTAACTATGGCTACACCTTC. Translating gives CAWSVGTANYGYTF.

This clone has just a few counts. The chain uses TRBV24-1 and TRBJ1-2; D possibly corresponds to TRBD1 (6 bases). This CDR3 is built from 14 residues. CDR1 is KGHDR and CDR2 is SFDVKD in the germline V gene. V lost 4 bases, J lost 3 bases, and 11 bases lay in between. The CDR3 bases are TGTGCCACCAGTGACCTGTGGACAGACTATGGCTACACCTTC. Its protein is CATSDLWTDYGYTF.

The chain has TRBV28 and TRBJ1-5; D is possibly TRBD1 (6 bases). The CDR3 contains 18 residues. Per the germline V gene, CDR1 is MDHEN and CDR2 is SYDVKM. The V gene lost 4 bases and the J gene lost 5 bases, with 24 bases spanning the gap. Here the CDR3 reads CASSSSLGIGGIDQPQHF. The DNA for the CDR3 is TGTGCCAGCAGTTCCTCCCTAGGGATAGGGGGTATAGATCAGCCCCAGCATTTT.

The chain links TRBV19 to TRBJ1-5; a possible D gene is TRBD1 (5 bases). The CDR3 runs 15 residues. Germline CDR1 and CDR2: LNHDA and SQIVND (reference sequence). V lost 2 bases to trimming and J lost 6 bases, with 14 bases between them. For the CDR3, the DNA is TGTGCCAGTAGTATATCCCTCAGGGAGGGTCAGCCCCAGCATTTT. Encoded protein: CASSISLREGQPQHF.

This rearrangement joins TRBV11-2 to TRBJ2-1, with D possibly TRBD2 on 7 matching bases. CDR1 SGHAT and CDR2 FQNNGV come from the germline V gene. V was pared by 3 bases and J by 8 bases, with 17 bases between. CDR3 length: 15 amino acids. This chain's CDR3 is CASSLGLGGAHEQFF. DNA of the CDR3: TGTGCCAGCAGCTTGGGGCTGGGGGGGGCCCATGAGCAGTTCTTC.

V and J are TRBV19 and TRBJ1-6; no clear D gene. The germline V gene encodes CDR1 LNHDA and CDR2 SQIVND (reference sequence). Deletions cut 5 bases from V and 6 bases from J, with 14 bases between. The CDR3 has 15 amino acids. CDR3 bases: TGTGCCAGTAGTCCGCTGAGGGCCTCTAATTCACCCCTCCACTTT. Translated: CASSPLRASNSPLHF.

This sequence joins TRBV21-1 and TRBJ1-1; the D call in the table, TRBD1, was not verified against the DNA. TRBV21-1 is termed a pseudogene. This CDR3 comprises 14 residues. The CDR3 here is CASPLGAEYTEAFF. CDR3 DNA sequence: TGTGCCAGCCCTCTGGGGGCGGAGTACACTGAAGCTTTCTTT.

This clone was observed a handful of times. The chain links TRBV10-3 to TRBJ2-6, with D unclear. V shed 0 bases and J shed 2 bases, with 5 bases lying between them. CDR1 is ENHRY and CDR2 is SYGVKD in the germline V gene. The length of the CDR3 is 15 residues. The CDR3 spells CAISESAAGANVLTF. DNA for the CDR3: TGTGCCATCAGTGAGTCGGCCGCTGGGGCCAACGTCCTGACTTTC.

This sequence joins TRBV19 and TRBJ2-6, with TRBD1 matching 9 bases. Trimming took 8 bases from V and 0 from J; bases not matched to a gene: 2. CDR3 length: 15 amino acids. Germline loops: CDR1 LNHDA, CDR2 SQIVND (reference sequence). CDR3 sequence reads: CASGTGPSGANVLTF. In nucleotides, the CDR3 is TGTGCCAGTGGGACAGGGCCCTCTGGGGCCAACGTCCTGACTTTC.

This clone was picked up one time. The CDR3 bases are TGTGCCAGCCGGGAGGTCAATCAGCCCCAGCATTTT. Protein product: CASREVNQPQHF. The rearrangement joins TRBV2 to TRBJ1-5, with no clear D. Germline lookup yields CDR1 SNHLY and CDR2 FYNNEI. The CDR3 extends over 12 amino acids. Trimming stripped 8 bases from V and 3 bases from J, with 8 bases between.

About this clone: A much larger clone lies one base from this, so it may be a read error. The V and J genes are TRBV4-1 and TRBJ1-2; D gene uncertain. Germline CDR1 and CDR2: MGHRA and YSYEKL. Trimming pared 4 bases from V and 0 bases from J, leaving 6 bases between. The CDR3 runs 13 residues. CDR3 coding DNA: TGCGCCAGCAGCCGCACAACTAACTATGGCTACACCTTC. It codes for CASSRTTNYGYTF.

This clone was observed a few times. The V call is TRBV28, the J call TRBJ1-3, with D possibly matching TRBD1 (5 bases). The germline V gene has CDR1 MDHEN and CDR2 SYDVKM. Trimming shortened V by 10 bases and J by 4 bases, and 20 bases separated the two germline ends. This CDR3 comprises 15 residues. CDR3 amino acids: CATIGAGSSGNTIYF. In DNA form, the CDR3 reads TGTGCCACAATAGGGGCAGGTAGTTCAGGAAACACCATATATTTT. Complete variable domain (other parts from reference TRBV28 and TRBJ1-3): DVKVTQSSRYLVKRTGEKVFLECVQDMDHENMFWYRQDPGLGLRLIYFSYDVKMKEKGDIPEGYSVSREKKERFSLILESASTNQTSMYLCATIGAGSSGNTIYFGEGSWLTVV.

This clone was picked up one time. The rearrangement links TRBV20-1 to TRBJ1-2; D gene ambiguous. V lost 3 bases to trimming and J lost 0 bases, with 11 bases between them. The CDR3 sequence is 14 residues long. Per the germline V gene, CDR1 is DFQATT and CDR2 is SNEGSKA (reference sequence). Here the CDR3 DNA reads TGCAGTGCTAGTCTGTCAGCGTCTAACTATGGCTACACCTTC. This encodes CSASLSASNYGYTF.

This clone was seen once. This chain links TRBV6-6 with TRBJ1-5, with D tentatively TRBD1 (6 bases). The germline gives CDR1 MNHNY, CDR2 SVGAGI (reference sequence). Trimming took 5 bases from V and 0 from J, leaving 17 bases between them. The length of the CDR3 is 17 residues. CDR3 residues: CASSLTGSKYSNQPQHF. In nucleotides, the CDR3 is TGTGCCAGCAGTCTGACAGGATCTAAGTATAGCAATCAGCCCCAGCATTTT.

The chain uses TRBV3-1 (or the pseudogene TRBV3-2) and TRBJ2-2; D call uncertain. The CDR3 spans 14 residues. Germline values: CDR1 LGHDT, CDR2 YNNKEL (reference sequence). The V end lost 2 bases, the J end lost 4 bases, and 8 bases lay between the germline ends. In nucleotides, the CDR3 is TGTGCCAGCAGCCAACCCGCCGGCACCGGGGAGCTGTTTTTT. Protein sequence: CASSQPAGTGELFF.

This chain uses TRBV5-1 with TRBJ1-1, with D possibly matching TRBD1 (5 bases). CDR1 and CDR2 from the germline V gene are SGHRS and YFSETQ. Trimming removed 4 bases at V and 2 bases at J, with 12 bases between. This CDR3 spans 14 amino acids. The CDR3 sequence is CASSPTGGNTEAFF. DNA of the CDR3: TGCGCCAGCAGCCCCACGGGGGGTAACACTGAAGCTTTCTTT.

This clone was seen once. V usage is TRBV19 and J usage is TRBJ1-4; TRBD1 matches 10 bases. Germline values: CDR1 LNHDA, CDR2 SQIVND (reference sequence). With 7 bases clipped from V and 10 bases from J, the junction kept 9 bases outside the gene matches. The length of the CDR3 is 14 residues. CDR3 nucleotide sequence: TGTGCCAGTACCAAGGGGACAGGGGATGGAAAACTGTTTTTT. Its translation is CASTKGTGDGKLFF.

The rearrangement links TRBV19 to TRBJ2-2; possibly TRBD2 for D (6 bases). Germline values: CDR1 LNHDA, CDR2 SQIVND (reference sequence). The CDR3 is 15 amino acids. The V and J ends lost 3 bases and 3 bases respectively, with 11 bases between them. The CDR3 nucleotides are TGTGCCAGTAGTATTCGGGGGTGGGACACCGGGGAGCTGTTTTTT. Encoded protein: CASSIRGWDTGELFF. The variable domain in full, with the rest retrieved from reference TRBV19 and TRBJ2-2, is DGGITQSPKYLFRKEGQNVTLSCEQNLNHDAMYWYRQDPGQGLRLIYYSQIVNDFQKGDIAEGYSVSREKKESFPLTVTSAQKNPTAFYLCASSIRGWDTGELFFGEGSRLTVL.

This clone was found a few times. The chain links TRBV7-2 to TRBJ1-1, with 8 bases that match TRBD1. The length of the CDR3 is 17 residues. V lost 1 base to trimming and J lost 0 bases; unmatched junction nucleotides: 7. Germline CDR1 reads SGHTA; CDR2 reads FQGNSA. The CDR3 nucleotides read TGTGCCAGCAGCTTAGTTGGCAGGGGGCTGTTGAACACTGAAGCTTTCTTT. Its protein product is CASSLVGRGLLNTEAFF.

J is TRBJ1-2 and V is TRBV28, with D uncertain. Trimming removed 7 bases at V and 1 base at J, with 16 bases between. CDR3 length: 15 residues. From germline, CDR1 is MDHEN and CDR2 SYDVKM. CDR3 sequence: CASTSGSKINYGYTF. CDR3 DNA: TGTGCCAGCACCTCGGGGAGCAAGATTAACTATGGCTACACCTTC.

DNA of the CDR3: TGTGCCAGCAGCACCGCGTGGGGACAGCTTAATTCACCCCTCCACTTT. It specifies CASSTAWGQLNSPLHF. J is TRBJ1-6 and V is TRBV7-2, with 7 positions matching TRBD1. This CDR3 spans 16 amino acids. The V gene end was trimmed by 5 bases and the J gene end by 6 bases; junction bases not matched to a gene: 10. Germline lookup yields CDR1 SGHTA and CDR2 FQGNSA.

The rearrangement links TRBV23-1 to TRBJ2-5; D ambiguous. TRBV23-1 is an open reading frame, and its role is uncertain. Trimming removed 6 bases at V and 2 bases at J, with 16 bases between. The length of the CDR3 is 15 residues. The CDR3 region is CASSLWQEDQETQYF. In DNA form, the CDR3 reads TGCGCCAGCAGCCTCTGGCAGGAAGATCAAGAGACCCAGTACTTC.

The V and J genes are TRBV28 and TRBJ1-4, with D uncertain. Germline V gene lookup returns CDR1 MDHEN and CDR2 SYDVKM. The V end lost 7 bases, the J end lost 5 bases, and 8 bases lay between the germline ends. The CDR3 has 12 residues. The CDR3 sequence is CASTVGNEKLFF. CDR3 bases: TGTGCCAGCACCGTGGGCAATGAAAAACTGTTTTTT.

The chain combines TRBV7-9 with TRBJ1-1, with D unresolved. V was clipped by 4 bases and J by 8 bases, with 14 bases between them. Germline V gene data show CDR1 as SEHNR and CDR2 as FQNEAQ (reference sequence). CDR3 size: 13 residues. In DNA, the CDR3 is TGTGCCAGCAGCTCGGTGACGGACTACGAAGCTTTCTTT. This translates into CASSSVTDYEAFF.

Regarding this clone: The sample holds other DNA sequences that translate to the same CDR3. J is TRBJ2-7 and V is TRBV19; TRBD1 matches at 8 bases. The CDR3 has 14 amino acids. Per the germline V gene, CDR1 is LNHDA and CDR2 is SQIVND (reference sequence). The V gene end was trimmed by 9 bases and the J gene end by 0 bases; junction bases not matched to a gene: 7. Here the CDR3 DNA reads TGTGCCAGCTCGCGACAGGGGCGCTCCTACGAGCAGTACTTC. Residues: CASSRQGRSYEQYF.